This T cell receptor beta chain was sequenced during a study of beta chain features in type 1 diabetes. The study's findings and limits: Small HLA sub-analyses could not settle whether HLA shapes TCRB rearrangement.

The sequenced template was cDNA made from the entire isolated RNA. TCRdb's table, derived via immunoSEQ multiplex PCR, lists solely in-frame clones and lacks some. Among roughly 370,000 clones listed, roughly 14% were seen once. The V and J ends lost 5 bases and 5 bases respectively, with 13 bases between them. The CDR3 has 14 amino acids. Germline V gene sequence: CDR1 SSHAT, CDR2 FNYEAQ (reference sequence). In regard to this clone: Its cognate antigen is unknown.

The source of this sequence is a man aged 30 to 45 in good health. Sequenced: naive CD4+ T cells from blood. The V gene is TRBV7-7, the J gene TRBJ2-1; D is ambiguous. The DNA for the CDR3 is TGTGCCAGCAGCCGATGGGAAGCAAACAATGAGCAGTTCTTC. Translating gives CASSRWEANNEQFF.